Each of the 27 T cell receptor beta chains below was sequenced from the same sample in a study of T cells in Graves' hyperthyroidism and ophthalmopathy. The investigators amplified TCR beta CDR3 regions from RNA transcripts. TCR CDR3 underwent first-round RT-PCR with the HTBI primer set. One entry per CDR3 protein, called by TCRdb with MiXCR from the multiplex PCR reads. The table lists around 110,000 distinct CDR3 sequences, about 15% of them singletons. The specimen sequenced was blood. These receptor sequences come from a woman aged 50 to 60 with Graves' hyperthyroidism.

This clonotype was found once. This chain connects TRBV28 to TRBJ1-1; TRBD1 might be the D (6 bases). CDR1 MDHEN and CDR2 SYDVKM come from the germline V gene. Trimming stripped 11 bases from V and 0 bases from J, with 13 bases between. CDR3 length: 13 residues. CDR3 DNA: TGTGCCCTACGGGACACCATGAACACTGAAGCTTTCTTT. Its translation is CALRDTMNTEAFF.

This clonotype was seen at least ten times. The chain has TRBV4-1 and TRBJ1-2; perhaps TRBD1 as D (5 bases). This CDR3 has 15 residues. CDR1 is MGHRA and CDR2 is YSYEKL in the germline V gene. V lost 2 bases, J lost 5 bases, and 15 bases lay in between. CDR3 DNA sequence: TGCGCCAGCAGCCAATTTCAGGGTGTAGGGTATGGCTACACCTTC. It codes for CASSQFQGVGYGYTF.

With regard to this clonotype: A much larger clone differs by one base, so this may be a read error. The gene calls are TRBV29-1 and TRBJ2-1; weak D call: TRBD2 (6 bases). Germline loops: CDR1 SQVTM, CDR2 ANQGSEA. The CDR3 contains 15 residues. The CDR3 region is CSVERGPRGYDEQFF. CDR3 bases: TGCAGCGTTGAACGGGGCCCGCGGGGCTACGATGAGCAGTTCTTC.

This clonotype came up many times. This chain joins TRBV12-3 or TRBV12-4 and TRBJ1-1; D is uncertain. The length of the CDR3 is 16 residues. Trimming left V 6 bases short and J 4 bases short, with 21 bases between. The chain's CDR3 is CASSTRHLSYGTEAFF. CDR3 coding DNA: TGTGCCAGCAGCACCAGACACCTTTCCTACGGCACTGAAGCTTTCTTT.

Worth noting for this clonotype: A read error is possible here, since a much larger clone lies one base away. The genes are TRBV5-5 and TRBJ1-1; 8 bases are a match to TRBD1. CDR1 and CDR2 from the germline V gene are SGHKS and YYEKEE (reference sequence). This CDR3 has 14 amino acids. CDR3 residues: CASGLAGGFTEAFF. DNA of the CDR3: TGTGCCAGCGGCTTGGCAGGGGGCTTTACTGAAGCTTTCTTT.

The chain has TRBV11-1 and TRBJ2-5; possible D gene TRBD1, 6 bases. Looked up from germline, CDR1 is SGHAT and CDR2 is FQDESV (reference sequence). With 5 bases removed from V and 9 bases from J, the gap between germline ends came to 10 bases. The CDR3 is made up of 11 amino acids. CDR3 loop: CASSQGQPQYF. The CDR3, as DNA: TGTGCCAGCAGCCAAGGACAGCCCCAGTACTTC. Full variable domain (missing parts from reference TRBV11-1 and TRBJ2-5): EAEVAQSPRYKITEKSQAVAFWCDPISGHATLYWYRQILGQGPELLVQFQDESVVDDSQLPKDRFSAERLKGVDSTLKIQPAELGDSAMYLCASSQGQPQYFGPGTRLLVL.

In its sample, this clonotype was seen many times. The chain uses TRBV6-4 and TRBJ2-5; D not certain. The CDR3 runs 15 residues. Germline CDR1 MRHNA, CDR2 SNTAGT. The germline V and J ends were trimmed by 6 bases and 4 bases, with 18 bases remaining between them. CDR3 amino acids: CASSPSPKRPETQYF. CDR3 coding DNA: TGTGCCAGCAGCCCAAGCCCCAAGAGGCCAGAGACCCAGTACTTC.

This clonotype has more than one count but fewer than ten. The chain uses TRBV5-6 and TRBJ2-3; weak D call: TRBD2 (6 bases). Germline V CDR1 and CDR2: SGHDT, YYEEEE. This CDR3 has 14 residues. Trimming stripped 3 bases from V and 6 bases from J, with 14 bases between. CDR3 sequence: CASSSLNGSDTQYF. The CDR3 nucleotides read TGTGCCAGCAGCTCATTAAACGGGAGTGATACGCAGTATTTT.

The CDR3 region has the DNA TGTGCCAGCAGCGCCGGGACTAGCGGTTTGTACGAGCAGTACTTC. It yields the protein CASSAGTSGLYEQYF. The chain links TRBV7-8 to TRBJ2-7; 11 nucleotides align to TRBD2. V gave up 5 bases and J gave up 4 bases; unmatched junction bases: 7. Per germline, CDR1 SGHVS and CDR2 FQNEAQ. The CDR3 extends over 15 amino acids.

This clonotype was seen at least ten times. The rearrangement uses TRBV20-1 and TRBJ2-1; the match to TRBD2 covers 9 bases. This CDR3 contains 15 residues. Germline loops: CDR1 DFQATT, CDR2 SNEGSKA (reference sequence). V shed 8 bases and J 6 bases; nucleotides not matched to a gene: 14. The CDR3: CSLYLSGRSGNEQFF. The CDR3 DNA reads TGCAGTCTATACCTCAGCGGGAGGTCAGGCAATGAGCAGTTCTTC.

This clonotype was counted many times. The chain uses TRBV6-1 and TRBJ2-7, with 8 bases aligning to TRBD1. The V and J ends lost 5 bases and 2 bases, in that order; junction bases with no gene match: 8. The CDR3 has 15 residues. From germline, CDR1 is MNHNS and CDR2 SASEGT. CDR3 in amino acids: CASSPDRGNTYEQYF. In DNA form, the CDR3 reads TGTGCCAGCAGTCCCGACAGGGGAAACACCTACGAGCAGTACTTC.

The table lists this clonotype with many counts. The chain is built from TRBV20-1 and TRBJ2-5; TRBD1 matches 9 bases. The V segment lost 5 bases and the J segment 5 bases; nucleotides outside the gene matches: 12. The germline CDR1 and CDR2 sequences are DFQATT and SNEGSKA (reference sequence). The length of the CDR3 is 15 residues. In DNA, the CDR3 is TGCAGTGCTCATTCGGGACAGGGCTTGGGGGAGACCCAGTACTTC. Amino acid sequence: CSAHSGQGLGETQYF.

CDR3 region: CASSPQEAFNQPQHF. CDR3 DNA sequence: TGTGCCAGCAGTCCGCAGGAAGCTTTCAATCAGCCCCAGCATTTT. The J gene is TRBJ1-5, the V gene TRBV28; the D is unclear. The CDR3 extends over 15 amino acids. Germline-derived CDR1 and CDR2 are MDHEN and SYDVKM. With 5 bases removed from V and 3 bases from J, the gap between germline ends came to 14 bases.

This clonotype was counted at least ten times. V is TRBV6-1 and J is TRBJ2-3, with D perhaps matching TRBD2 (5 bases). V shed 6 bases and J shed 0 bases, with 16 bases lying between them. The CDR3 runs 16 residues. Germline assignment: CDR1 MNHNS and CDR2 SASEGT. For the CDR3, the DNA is TGTGCCAGCAGGAAGGGAGTAGCAGCTAGCACAGATACGCAGTATTTT. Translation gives CASRKGVAASTDTQYF.

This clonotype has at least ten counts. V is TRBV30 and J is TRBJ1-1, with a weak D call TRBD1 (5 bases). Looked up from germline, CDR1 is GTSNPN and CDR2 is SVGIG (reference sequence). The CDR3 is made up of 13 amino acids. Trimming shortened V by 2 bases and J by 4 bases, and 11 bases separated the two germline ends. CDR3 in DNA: TGTGCCTGGAGTAGGTTAGGGGCCACTGAAGCTTTCTTT. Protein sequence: CAWSRLGATEAFF.

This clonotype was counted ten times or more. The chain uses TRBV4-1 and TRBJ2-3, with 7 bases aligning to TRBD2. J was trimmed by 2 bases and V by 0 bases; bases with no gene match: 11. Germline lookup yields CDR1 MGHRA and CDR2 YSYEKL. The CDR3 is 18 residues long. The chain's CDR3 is CASSQEGRETTYTDTQYF. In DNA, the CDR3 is TGCGCCAGCAGCCAAGAAGGGCGGGAGACTACCTACACAGATACGCAGTATTTT.

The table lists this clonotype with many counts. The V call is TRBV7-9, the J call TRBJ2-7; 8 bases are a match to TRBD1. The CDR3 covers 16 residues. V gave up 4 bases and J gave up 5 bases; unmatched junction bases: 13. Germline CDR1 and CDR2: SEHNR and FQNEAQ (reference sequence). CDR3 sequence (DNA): TGTGCCAGCAGCTCACCCGGACAGGGACGATCCCACGAGCAGTACTTC. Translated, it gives CASSSPGQGRSHEQYF.

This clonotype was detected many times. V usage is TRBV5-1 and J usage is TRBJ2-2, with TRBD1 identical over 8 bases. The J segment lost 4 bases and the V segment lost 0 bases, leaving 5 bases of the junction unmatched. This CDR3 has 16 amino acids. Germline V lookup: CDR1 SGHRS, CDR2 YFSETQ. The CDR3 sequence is CASSLAPGTGTGELFF. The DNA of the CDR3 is TGCGCCAGCAGCTTGGCCCCCGGGACAGGCACCGGGGAGCTGTTTTTT. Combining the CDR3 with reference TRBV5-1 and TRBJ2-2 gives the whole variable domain KAGVTQTPRYLIKTRGQQVTLSCSPISGHRSVSWYQQTPGQGLQFLFEYFSETQRNKGNFPGRFSGRQFSNSRSEMNVSTLELGDSALYLCASSLAPGTGTGELFFGEGSRLTVL.

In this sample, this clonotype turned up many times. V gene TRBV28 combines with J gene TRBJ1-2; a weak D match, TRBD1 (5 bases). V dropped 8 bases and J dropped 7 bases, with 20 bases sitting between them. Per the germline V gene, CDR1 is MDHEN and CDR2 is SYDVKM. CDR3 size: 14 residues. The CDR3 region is CASQAPGRVPGYTF. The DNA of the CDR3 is TGTGCCAGCCAAGCCCCGGGCAGGGTCCCTGGCTACACCTTC.

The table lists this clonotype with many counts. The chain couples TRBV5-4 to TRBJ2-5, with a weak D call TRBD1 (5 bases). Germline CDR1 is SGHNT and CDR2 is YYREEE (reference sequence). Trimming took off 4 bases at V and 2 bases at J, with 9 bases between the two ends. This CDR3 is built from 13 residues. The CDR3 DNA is TGTGCCAGCAGCCCCGACAGTCAAGAGACCCAGTACTTC. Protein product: CASSPDSQETQYF.

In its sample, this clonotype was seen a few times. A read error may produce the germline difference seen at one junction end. The CDR3 DNA is TGCAGTGCCAGCCCGGGACTAGCGGCCCCGACCTACGATGAGCAGTTCTTC. It translates to CSASPGLAAPTYDEQFF. This chain uses TRBV20-1 with TRBJ2-1; 11 bases align to TRBD2. The CDR3 length is 17 residues. CDR1 DFQATT and CDR2 SNEGSKA come from the germline V gene (reference sequence).

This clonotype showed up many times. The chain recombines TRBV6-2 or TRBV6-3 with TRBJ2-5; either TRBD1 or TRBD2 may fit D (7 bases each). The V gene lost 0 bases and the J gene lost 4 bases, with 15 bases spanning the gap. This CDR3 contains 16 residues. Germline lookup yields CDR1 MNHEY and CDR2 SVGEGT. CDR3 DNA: TGTGCCAGCAGTTACTCGTTCAGGGGGGGTGGAGAGACCCAGTACTTC. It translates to CASSYSFRGGGETQYF.

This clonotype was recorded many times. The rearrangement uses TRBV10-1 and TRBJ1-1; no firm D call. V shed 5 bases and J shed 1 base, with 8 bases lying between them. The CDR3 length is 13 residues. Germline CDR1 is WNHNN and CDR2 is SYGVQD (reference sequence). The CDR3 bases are TGCGCCAGCAGTCCGGACGGGAACACTGAAGCTTTCTTT. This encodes CASSPDGNTEAFF.

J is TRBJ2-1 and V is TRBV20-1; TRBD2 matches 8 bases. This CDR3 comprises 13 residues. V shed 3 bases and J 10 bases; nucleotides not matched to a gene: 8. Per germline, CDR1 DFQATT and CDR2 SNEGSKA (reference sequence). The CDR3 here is CSASFIGGGEQFF. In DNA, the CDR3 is TGCAGTGCTAGCTTCATCGGCGGGGGGGAGCAGTTCTTC.

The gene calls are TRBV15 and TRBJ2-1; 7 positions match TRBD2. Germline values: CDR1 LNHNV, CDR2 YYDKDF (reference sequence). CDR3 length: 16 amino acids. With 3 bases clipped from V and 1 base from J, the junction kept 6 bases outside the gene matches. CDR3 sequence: CATSRGSGRSYNEQFF. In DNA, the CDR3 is TGTGCCACCAGCAGGGGTAGCGGGCGATCCTACAATGAGCAGTTCTTC.

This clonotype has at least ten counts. The CDR3 DNA is TGTGCCAGCAGTACGCCCCGGGACAACTTGCCCTACGAGCAGTACTTC. As protein: CASSTPRDNLPYEQYF. The rearrangement joins TRBV28 to TRBJ2-7; D is possibly TRBD1 (6 bases). The CDR3 is made up of 16 amino acids. With 5 bases removed from V and 2 bases from J, the gap between germline ends came to 19 bases. Per the germline V gene, CDR1 is MDHEN and CDR2 is SYDVKM.

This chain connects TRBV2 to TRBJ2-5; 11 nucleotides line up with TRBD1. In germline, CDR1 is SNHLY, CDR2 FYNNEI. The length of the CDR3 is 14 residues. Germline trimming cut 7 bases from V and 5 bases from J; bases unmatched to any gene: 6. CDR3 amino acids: CASNGQGASETQYF. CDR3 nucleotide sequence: TGTGCCAGCAACGGACAGGGGGCTAGTGAGACCCAGTACTTC.